This TCR beta chain is from a study of blood T cell repertoires in COVID-19. Study in general: Some COVID-19 samples were acute and others convalescent; all came from the United States, Italy and Spain. T cells, B-cell-depleted T cells, or PBMCs supplied cDNA or gDNA.

Germline-derived CDR1 and CDR2 are SGHTA and FQGNSA. The CDR3 length is 18 residues. J lost 0 bases, V lost 1 base, and 8 bases had no gene match. Authors' analysis steps: Amplification with reference gene primers provided the estimates of nucleated cell counts. Some clones are missing from TCRdb's copy, which holds only in-frame ones; the method was immunoSEQ multiplex PCR. The V and J calls and clone size are taken from that table; D and trimming were inferred from the DNA. Among around 380,000 clones listed, 70% to 85% were seen once. This chain joins TRBV7-2 and TRBJ2-1; TRBD2 agrees at 8 bases. The receptor was isolated from a human donor with acute or convalescent COVID-19. The donor label of this sample is uncertain. Sequences were obtained from peripheral blood. The CDR3 loop reads CASSLVASRGGSYNEQFF. CDR3 coding DNA: TGTGCCAGCAGCTTAGTCGCCTCCCGGGGGGGCTCCTACAATGAGCAGTTCTTC.